This paragraph covers one T cell receptor (beta chain) sequence. Sequencing of TCR beta covered CD8+ and CD4+ T cells obtained from blood. The CD8+ and CD4+ T cells were isolated magnetically using a negative isolation approach, whereas the TEMRA cells were enriched by FACS. The length of the CDR3 is 13 residues. Per germline, CDR1 GTSNPN and CDR2 SVGIG (reference sequence). Deletions cut 4 bases from V and 6 bases from J, with 14 bases between. This entry belongs to a study of CD8 T cells in Susac syndrome. A quantity of 0.5 to 1 ug RNA underwent reverse transcription using random hexamers. TCRdb called the immunoSEQ multiplex PCR reads again in MiXCR, with one record for every CDR3 protein. This repertoire shows about 400,000 distinct CDR3 sequences, approximately 85% found once; its top ten account for about 0.12%.

The chain links TRBV30 to TRBJ2-3; D is unresolved. The clonotype was recovered from a human donor with multiple sclerosis. The sequenced material came from CD8+ T cells from PBMCs. CDR3 DNA: TGTGCCTGGACCAATCTCCCCGTGGATACGCAGTATTTT. Encoded protein: CAWTNLPVDTQYF. The whole variable domain, filled in from reference TRBV30 and TRBJ2-3, reads SQTIHQWPATLVQPVGSPLSLECTVEGTSNPNLYWYRQAAGRGLQLLFYSVGIGQISSEVPQNLSASRPQDRQFILSSKKLLLSDSGFYLCAWTNLPVDTQYFGPGTRLTVL.